The 2 T cell receptor beta chains reported below all come from one sample, sequenced in a study of blood T cell repertoires in COVID-19. The data were produced by immunoSEQ multiplex PCR, yet TCRdb's version contains in-frame clones alone and is incomplete. The sample includes 80,000 or so clones, around 80% seen only once; the top ten take 7% to 9.5%. Source material: peripheral blood. These receptors were collected from a human donor in a cohort sampled during active COVID-19.

This chain joins TRBV5-1 and TRBJ2-1; the D gene is possibly TRBD2 (5 bases). Trimming stripped 4 bases from V and 7 bases from J, with 15 bases between. Germline V CDR1 and CDR2: SGHRS, YFSETQ. This CDR3 is built from 14 residues. CDR3 DNA sequence: TGCGCCAGCAGCCCCGGTGACTATCAAAATGAGCAGTTCTTC. It codes for CASSPGDYQNEQFF.

The gene calls are TRBV5-1 and TRBJ1-1; 7 bases are shared with TRBD1. The CDR3 is 14 residues long. The germline V gene has CDR1 SGHRS and CDR2 YFSETQ. J gave up 0 bases and V 4 bases, and 3 bases lay outside the gene matches. CDR3 region: CASSPGTVNTEAFF. CDR3 nucleotides: TGCGCCAGCAGCCCTGGGACAGTGAACACTGAAGCTTTCTTT.